The 30 T cell receptor beta chains below come from one sample, sequenced in a study of T-cell reconstitution after alpha-beta-depleted transplantation in children. Using unique molecular identifiers, the investigators prepared the TCRbeta library. MiXCR, applied by TCRdb to the PCR reads, yields one record per CDR3 protein. The sample consists of about 400,000 distinct CDR3 sequences, roughly 16% of them appearing once. The source was PBMCs, mostly from graft donor cells, collected 360 days after TCRalphabeta/CD19-depleted stem cell transplant. Source of these receptors: a boy younger than two who had a stem cell transplant for Wiskott-Aldrich syndrome, so the T cells may come from the graft donor.

This sequence joins TRBV6-1 and TRBJ2-7; 9 bases fit TRBD1. The CDR3 extends over 13 amino acids. Germline V gene lookup returns CDR1 MNHNS and CDR2 SASEGT. V lost 6 bases and J lost 7; bases outside the gene matches: 7. Here the CDR3 DNA reads TGTGCCAGCAGAAAGACAGGGGGGTGGGAGCAGTACTTC. This codes for CASRKTGGWEQYF.

This clonotype was picked up a small number of times. This chain joins TRBV7-9 and TRBJ2-1; 7 nucleotides align to TRBD1. J was trimmed by 8 bases and V by 6 bases; bases with no gene match: 16. In germline, CDR1 is SEHNR, CDR2 FQNEAQ (reference sequence). This CDR3 is built from 16 residues. The CDR3 protein is CASRFLVQGQGDEQFF. CDR3 DNA: TGTGCCAGCAGATTCTTAGTTCAGGGTCAGGGGGATGAGCAGTTCTTC.

The chain couples TRBV18 to TRBJ2-3; 7 bases are shared with TRBD2. The CDR3 has 17 residues. With 4 bases clipped from V and 0 bases from J, the junction kept 10 bases outside the gene matches. Germline lookup yields CDR1 KGHSH and CDR2 LQKENI. CDR3 residues: CASSRYGAGLSTDTQYF. CDR3 in DNA: TGTGCCAGCTCACGATACGGAGCGGGACTCAGCACAGATACGCAGTATTTT.

This clonotype was counted a few times. J is TRBJ2-1 and V is TRBV7-2; the D is unclear. CDR1 is SGHTA and CDR2 is FQGNSA in the germline V gene. This CDR3 has 14 residues. Between the trimmed V and J ends, which lost 3 bases and 3 bases, there was a span of 9 bases. CDR3: CASSFSTGYNEQFF. The CDR3 DNA is TGTGCCAGCAGCTTCTCGACTGGCTACAATGAGCAGTTCTTC.

This clonotype occurred many times. The J gene is TRBJ2-3, the V gene TRBV2; 9 bases line up with TRBD2. Trimming cost V 6 bases and J 6 bases; bases outside gene matches: 4. This CDR3 has 13 residues. Germline V gene sequence: CDR1 SNHLY, CDR2 FYNNEI. This CDR3 reads CASRGLARDTQYF. The CDR3, as DNA: TGTGCCAGCAGGGGACTAGCTCGTGATACGCAGTATTTT.

V gene TRBV4-2 combines with J gene TRBJ2-1; 9 bases are shared with TRBD2. Trimming removed 0 bases from V and 3 bases from J; junction bases left unmatched: 6. This CDR3 has 17 residues. Germline CDR1 LGHNA, CDR2 YNFKEQ. CDR3 nucleotide sequence: TGTGCCAGCAGCCAAGAAGCGGGGGGCCTTGGCTACAATGAGCAGTTCTTC. Amino acid sequence: CASSQEAGGLGYNEQFF.

The chain is built from TRBV4-3 and TRBJ2-7, with 8 bases matching TRBD1. Trimming took 1 base from V and 1 from J; bases not matched to a gene: 9. The germline CDR1 and CDR2 sequences are LGHNA and YSLEER. This CDR3 has 17 residues. The CDR3 DNA is TGCGCCAGCAGCCAAGGCTTTCAGGGGGCGAGATCCTACGAGCAGTACTTC. It translates to CASSQGFQGARSYEQYF.

This chain connects TRBV5-5 to TRBJ2-4; no clear D. V was clipped by 0 bases and J by 2 bases, with 9 bases between them. CDR1 SGHKS and CDR2 YYEKEE come from the germline V gene (reference sequence). The CDR3 is 15 residues long. The CDR3 is CASSLALGSKNIQYF. CDR3 bases: TGTGCCAGCAGCTTGGCCCTGGGATCCAAAAACATTCAGTACTTC.

This chain connects TRBV4-1 to TRBJ1-1; 10 bases fit TRBD1. The germline V gene has CDR1 MGHRA and CDR2 YSYEKL. This CDR3 region has 15 residues. J gave up 5 bases and V 0 bases, and 3 bases lay outside the gene matches. CDR3 sequence: CASSQDTDRGTEAFF. CDR3 nucleotides: TGCGCCAGCAGCCAAGATACGGACAGGGGGACTGAAGCTTTCTTT.

This chain links TRBV5-1 with TRBJ2-1, with 10 bases fitting TRBD2. Germline CDR1 is SGHRS and CDR2 is YFSETQ. The CDR3 consists of 16 residues. V was clipped by 4 bases and J by 3 bases; unmatched bases: 7. This CDR3 reads CASSRTGLAVYNEQFF. CDR3 bases: TGCGCCAGCAGCCGTACAGGACTAGCGGTCTACAATGAGCAGTTCTTC.

This clonotype was detected only a few times. The J gene is TRBJ2-2, the V gene TRBV11-2; a weak D match, TRBD1 (7 bases). Looked up from germline, CDR1 is SGHAT and CDR2 is FQNNGV. V was cut by 5 bases and J by 6 bases, with 25 bases left in between. CDR3 size: 18 residues. The CDR3, as DNA: TGTGCCAGCAGCAGCCTACGGAGCCCAGGGGGGTACGCCGGGGAGCTGTTTTTT. Encoded protein: CASSSLRSPGGYAGELFF.

The J gene is TRBJ2-7, the V gene TRBV18; 9 nucleotides line up with TRBD2. Trimming removed 3 bases from V and 2 bases from J; junction bases left unmatched: 5. Looked up from germline, CDR1 is KGHSH and CDR2 is LQKENI. The CDR3 consists of 15 residues. This chain's CDR3 is CASSPFRTSAYEQYF. The CDR3 DNA reads as TGTGCCAGCTCACCTTTCAGGACTAGCGCCTACGAGCAGTACTTC.

The chain recombines TRBV7-2 with TRBJ2-2, with TRBD1 as a possible D gene (5 bases). With 2 bases removed from V and 0 bases from J, the gap between germline ends came to 7 bases. Germline CDR1 and CDR2: SGHTA and FQGNSA. The CDR3 contains 15 residues. CDR3 sequence reads: CASSLQGPNTGELFF. The CDR3 DNA reads as TGTGCCAGCAGCTTACAGGGCCCGAACACCGGGGAGCTGTTTTTT.

Notes on this clonotype: One junction end disagrees with the germline gene, perhaps due to a read error. The genes are TRBV2 and TRBJ2-7, with D perhaps TRBD1 (5 bases). Per the germline V gene, CDR1 is SNHLY and CDR2 is FYNNEI. The CDR3 runs to 18 residues. This chain's CDR3 is CAISLTRQTIRGSYEQYF. The CDR3 DNA reads as TGTGCCATCAGTTTGACCCGACAGACCATCAGAGGCTCCTACGAGCAGTACTTC.

The chain uses TRBV12-3 or TRBV12-4 and TRBJ1-6; 9 bases align to TRBD1. The CDR3 runs 15 residues. Unmatched junction bases numbered 9, after V lost 6 bases and J lost 9 bases. The CDR3 loop reads CASSPSGQGSSPLHF. The CDR3, as DNA: TGTGCCAGCAGCCCGTCGGGACAGGGCTCTTCACCCCTCCACTTT.

This clonotype was counted between two and nine times. This rearrangement joins TRBV29-1 to TRBJ2-5; TRBD2 matches at 7 bases. Germline CDR1 SQVTM, CDR2 ANQGSEA. The CDR3 extends over 13 amino acids. After removal of 3 bases from V and 7 bases from J, the junction contained 8 bases not matched to a gene. In DNA form, the CDR3 reads TGCAGCGTTGAGCCCGGGGGGTACCGGACCCAGTACTTC. It codes for CSVEPGGYRTQYF.

The chain carries TRBV20-1 and TRBJ2-7; 12 bases are a match to TRBD2. The germline V gene encodes CDR1 DFQATT and CDR2 SNEGSKA (reference sequence). This CDR3 is built from 18 residues. The ends lost 0 bases at V and 4 bases at J; junction bases unmatched: 13. In nucleotides, the CDR3 is TGCAGTGCTAGAGACCTCAGGACTAGCGGGAATTGGCCTTACGAGCAGTACTTC. It is translated as CSARDLRTSGNWPYEQYF.

This chain connects TRBV12-3 or TRBV12-4 to TRBJ1-4, with a weak D call TRBD1 (6 bases). Between the trimmed V and J ends, which lost 1 base and 5 bases, there was a span of 11 bases. This CDR3 has 15 residues. The CDR3 loop reads CASSLGDTVNEKLFF. CDR3 nucleotide sequence: TGTGCCAGCAGTTTAGGGGACACTGTGAATGAAAAACTGTTTTTT.

This clonotype was counted only a few times. The gene calls are TRBV7-2 and TRBJ2-1; 15 bases are shared with TRBD2. The CDR3 consists of 17 residues. Germline-derived CDR1 and CDR2 are SGHTA and FQGNSA. V trimming: 5 bases; J trimming: 9 bases; junction bases outside the gene matches: 11. The CDR3 region has the DNA TGTGCCAGCAGCCGAACCGGGACTAGCGGGAGGAGCGGTGAGCAGTTCTTC. Translating gives CASSRTGTSGRSGEQFF. Full variable domain (outside the CDR3, taken from reference TRBV7-2 and TRBJ2-1): GAGVSQSPSNKVTEKGKDVELRCDPISGHTALYWYRQSLGQGLEFLIYFQGNSAPDKSGLPSDRFSAERTGGSVSTLTIQRTQQEDSAVYLCASSRTGTSGRSGEQFFGPGTRLTVL.

The chain recombines TRBV7-6 with TRBJ1-3; D is ambiguous. This CDR3 contains 13 residues. Trimming pared 2 bases from V and 0 bases from J, leaving 2 bases between. Germline V lookup: CDR1 SGHVS, CDR2 FNYEAQ. CDR3 sequence reads: CASSLPSGNTIYF. The CDR3 nucleotides read TGTGCCAGCAGCTTACCCTCTGGAAACACCATATATTTT.

The V and J genes are TRBV4-2 and TRBJ2-2, with TRBD2 matching over 9 bases. The germline V gene has CDR1 LGHNA and CDR2 YNFKEQ. Germline trimming cut 4 bases from V and 4 bases from J; bases unmatched to any gene: 28. This CDR3 is 23 amino acids long. The CDR3 reads CASSPIPPLTTGLAGPGTGELFF. DNA of the CDR3: TGTGCCAGCAGCCCAATCCCCCCTTTGACCACGGGGCTAGCGGGACCAGGCACCGGGGAGCTGTTTTTT.

In nucleotides, the CDR3 is TGTGCCAGCAGGCAGCTTAGGGCTAGCAGCACAGATACGCAGTATTTT. This sequence encodes CASRQLRASSTDTQYF. The chain links TRBV7-8 to TRBJ2-3; a weak D match, TRBD2 (5 bases). Trimming removed 6 bases from V and 0 bases from J, with 16 bases in between. This CDR3 is built from 16 residues. Germline CDR1 reads SGHVS; CDR2 reads FQNEAQ.

The J gene is TRBJ2-5, the V gene TRBV7-2; D possibly corresponds to TRBD1 (6 bases). Germline V gene sequence: CDR1 SGHTA, CDR2 FQGNSA. The CDR3 length is 15 residues. Trimming shortened V by 8 bases and J by 0 bases, and 16 bases separated the two germline ends. The CDR3 DNA reads TGTGCCAGCGAAGACAGGTCCTGGTACCAAGAGACCCAGTACTTC. Amino acids: CASEDRSWYQETQYF.

The chain has TRBV20-1 and TRBJ2-7; D tentatively reads TRBD1 or TRBD2 (6 bases each). Trimming cost V 5 bases and J 5 bases, with 10 bases left between them. The CDR3 is 11 amino acids. Germline V gene data show CDR1 as DFQATT and CDR2 as SNEGSKA (reference sequence). CDR3 sequence reads: CSAGGGNEQYF. The CDR3 DNA follows: TGCAGTGCTGGAGGGGGGAACGAGCAGTACTTC.

The chain joins TRBV10-2 to TRBJ2-7; perhaps TRBD2 as D (5 bases). The CDR3 covers 12 residues. CDR1 and CDR2 (germline): WSHSY, SAAADI. V shed 7 bases and J shed 4 bases, with 11 bases lying between them. The CDR3 region is CASKPSPYEQYF. In DNA form, the CDR3 reads TGCGCCAGCAAGCCTAGCCCTTACGAGCAGTACTTC.

The V gene is TRBV12-3 or TRBV12-4, the J gene TRBJ2-2; D is perhaps TRBD1 (5 bases). V lost 7 bases, J lost 7 bases, and 16 bases lay in between. The CDR3 runs 14 residues. The CDR3 sequence is CASTPDRWIGELFF. The DNA for the CDR3 is TGTGCCAGCACCCCAGACAGATGGATCGGGGAGCTGTTTTTT.

The chain uses TRBV21-1 and TRBJ2-4; TRBD2, the table's D call, was not compared with the DNA. TRBV21-1 is marked as a pseudogene. This CDR3 region has 14 residues. As DNA, the CDR3 is TGTGCCAGCAGGGACGGATATAGCCAAAAAGGAGGATACTTC. This sequence encodes CASRDGYSQKGGYF.

Only a few counts were recorded for this clonotype. The chain recombines TRBV5-1 with TRBJ2-3; perhaps D is TRBD1 or TRBD2 (5 bases each). The V gene lost 2 bases and the J gene lost 5 bases, with 12 bases spanning the gap. The CDR3 sequence is 14 residues long. In germline, CDR1 is SGHRS, CDR2 YFSETQ. The chain's CDR3 is CASSFLRDRDTQYF. The CDR3 DNA sequence: TGCGCCAGCAGCTTTCTTCGGGACCGAGATACGCAGTATTTT. Full variable domain (rest looked up from reference TRBV5-1 and TRBJ2-3): KAGVTQTPRYLIKTRGQQVTLSCSPISGHRSVSWYQQTPGQGLQFLFEYFSETQRNKGNFPGRFSGRQFSNSRSEMNVSTLELGDSALYLCASSFLRDRDTQYFGPGTRLTVL.

CDR3 protein: CASSVDSQETQYF. For the CDR3, the DNA is TGTGCCAGCAGTGTCGATAGTCAAGAGACCCAGTACTTC. The rearrangement links TRBV2 to TRBJ2-5; no clear D. V shed 4 bases and J shed 2 bases, with 8 bases lying between them. CDR3 length: 13 residues. Germline V gene lookup returns CDR1 SNHLY and CDR2 FYNNEI.

The CDR3 reads CASSEIQEAPNTGELFF. The CDR3 DNA follows: TGCGCCAGCAGTGAGATCCAGGAGGCCCCAAACACCGGGGAGCTGTTTTTT. The rearrangement links TRBV10-1 to TRBJ2-2; a weak D match, TRBD2 (5 bases). CDR3 length equals 17 residues. Germline V gene lookup returns CDR1 WNHNN and CDR2 SYGVQD (reference sequence). The ends were cut back, 2 bases at V and 2 bases at J, with 15 bases in the middle.